This T cell receptor beta chain was documented in a study of T cell repertoires in cytomegalovirus infection. Trimming stripped 1 base from V and 0 bases from J, with 8 bases between. The CDR3 spans 14 residues. Germline assignment: CDR1 SQVTM and CDR2 ANQGSEA. This clonotype was detected ten times or more. TCRdb analysed the reads with MiXCR anew, one entry per CDR3 protein. Seen here are about 140,000 distinct CDR3 sequences, about 6.5% observed once, and the top ten hold roughly 18%. This rearrangement joins TRBV29-1 to TRBJ2-3; D is perhaps TRBD1 (6 bases). The TCR originated in a human donor in good health (CMV status not recorded). Some clones in this sample may be carry-over from other donors' samples. The sample was PBMCs. Here the CDR3 DNA reads TGCAGCGTTGAAGTAGGGGGTAGCACAGATACGCAGTATTTT. This sequence encodes CSVEVGGSTDTQYF.